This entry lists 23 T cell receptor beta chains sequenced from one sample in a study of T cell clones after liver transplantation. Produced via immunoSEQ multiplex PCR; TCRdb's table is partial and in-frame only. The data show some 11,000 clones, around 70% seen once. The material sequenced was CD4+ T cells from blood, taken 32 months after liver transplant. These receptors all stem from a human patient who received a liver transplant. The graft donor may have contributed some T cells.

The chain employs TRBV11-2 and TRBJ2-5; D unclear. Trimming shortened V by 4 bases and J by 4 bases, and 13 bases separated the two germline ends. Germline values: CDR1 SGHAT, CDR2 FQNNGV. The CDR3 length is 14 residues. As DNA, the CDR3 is TGTGCCAGCAGCTCCTCCGGGCCCTCAGAGACCCAGTACTTC. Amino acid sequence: CASSSSGPSETQYF.

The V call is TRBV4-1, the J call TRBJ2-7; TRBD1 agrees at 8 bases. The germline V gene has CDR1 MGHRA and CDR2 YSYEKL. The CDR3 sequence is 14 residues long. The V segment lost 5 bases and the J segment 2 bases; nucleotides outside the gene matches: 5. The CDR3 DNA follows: TGCGCCAGCAGCTGGGACAGGACTACCTACGAGCAGTACTTC. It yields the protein CASSWDRTTYEQYF.

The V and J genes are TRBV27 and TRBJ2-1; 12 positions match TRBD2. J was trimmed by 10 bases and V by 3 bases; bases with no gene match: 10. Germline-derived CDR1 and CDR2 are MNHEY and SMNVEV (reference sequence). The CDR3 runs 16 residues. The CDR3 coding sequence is TGTGCCAGCAGTTTGAAAGCTAGCGGGAGGGCATTAGAGCAGTTCTTC. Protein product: CASSLKASGRALEQFF.

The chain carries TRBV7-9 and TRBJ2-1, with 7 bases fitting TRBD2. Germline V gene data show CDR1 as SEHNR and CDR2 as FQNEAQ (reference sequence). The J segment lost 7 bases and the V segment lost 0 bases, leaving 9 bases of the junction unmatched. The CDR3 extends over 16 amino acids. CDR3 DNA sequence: TGTGCCAGCAGCTTAGCGGGAGGGCCGTCGGTTAATGAGCAGTTCTTC. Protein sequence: CASSLAGGPSVNEQFF.

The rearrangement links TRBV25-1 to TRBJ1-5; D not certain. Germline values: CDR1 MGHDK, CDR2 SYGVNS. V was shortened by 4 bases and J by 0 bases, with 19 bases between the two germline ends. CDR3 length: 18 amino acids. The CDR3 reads CASSVHSKGGYSNQPQHF. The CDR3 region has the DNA TGTGCCAGCAGTGTGCACAGTAAAGGAGGGTATAGCAATCAGCCCCAGCATTTT.

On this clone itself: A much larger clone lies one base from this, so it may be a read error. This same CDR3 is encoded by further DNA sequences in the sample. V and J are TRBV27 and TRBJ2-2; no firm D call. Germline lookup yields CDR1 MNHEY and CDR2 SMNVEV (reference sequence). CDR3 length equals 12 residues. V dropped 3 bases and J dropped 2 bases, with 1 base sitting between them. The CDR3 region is CASSFNTGELFF. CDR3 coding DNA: TGTGCCAGCAGTTTCAACACCGGGGAGCTGTTTTTT.

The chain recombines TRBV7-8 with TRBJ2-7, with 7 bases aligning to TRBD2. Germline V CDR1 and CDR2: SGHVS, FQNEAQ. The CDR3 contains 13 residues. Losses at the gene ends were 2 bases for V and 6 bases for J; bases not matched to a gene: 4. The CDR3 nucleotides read TGTGCCAGCAGCTTATGGGAGGGACGCGAGCAGTACGTC. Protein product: CASSLWEGREQYV.

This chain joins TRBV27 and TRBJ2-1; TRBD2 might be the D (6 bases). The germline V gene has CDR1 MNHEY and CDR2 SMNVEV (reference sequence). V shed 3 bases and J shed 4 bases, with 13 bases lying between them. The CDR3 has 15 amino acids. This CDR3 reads CASSFGGDGYNEQFF. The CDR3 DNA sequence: TGTGCCAGCAGTTTTGGCGGGGATGGGTACAATGAGCAGTTCTTC.

The CDR3 DNA reads TGTGCCAGCAGCGATACCGGGACAGATGGCTACACCTTC. Encoded protein: CASSDTGTDGYTF. This chain joins TRBV9 and TRBJ1-2, with 7 bases identical to TRBD1. Trimming cost V 3 bases and J 6 bases; bases outside gene matches: 5. Germline V CDR1 and CDR2: SGDLS, YYNGEE. This CDR3 region has 13 residues.

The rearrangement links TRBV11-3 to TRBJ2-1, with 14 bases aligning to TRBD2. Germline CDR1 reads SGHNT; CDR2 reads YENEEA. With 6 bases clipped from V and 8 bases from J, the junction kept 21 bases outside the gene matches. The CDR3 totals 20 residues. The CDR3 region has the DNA TGTGCCAGCAGTGGCATTCATGGGACTAGCGGGAGCTACGCTCCCGATGAGCAGTTCTTC. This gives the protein CASSGIHGTSGSYAPDEQFF.

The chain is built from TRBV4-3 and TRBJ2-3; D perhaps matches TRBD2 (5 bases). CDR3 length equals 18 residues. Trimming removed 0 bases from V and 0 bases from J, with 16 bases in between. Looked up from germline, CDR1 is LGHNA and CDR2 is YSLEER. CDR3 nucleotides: TGCGCCAGCAGCCAAGATCTCGAAGACTATTCTAGCACAGATACGCAGTATTTT. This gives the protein CASSQDLEDYSSTDTQYF.

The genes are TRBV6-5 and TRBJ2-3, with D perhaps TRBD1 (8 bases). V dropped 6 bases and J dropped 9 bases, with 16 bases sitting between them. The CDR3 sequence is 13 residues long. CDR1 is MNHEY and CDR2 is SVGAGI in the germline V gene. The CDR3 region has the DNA TGTGCCAGCAGCAACACAGGGGGGGAGACGCAGTATTTT. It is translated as CASSNTGGETQYF.

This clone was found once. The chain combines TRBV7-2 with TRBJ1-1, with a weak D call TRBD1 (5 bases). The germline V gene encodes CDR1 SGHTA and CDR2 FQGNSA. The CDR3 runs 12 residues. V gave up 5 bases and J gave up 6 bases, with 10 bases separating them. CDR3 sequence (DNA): TGTGCCAGCAGCCTGGGAGGGGCTGAAGCTTTCTTT. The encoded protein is CASSLGGAEAFF.

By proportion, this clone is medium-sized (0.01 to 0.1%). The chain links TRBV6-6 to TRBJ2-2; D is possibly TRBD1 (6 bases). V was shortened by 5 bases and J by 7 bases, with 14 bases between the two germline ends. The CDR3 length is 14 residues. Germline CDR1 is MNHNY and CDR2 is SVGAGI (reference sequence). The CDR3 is CASSDTGFNGELFF. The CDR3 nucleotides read TGTGCCAGCAGTGATACAGGGTTTAACGGGGAGCTGTTTTTT.

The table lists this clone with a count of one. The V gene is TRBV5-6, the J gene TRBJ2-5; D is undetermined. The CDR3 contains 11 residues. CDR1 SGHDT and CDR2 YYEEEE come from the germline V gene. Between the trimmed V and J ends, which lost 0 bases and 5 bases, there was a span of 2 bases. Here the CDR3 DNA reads TGTGCCAGCAGCTTGGTGGAGACCCAGTACTTC. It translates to CASSLVETQYF.

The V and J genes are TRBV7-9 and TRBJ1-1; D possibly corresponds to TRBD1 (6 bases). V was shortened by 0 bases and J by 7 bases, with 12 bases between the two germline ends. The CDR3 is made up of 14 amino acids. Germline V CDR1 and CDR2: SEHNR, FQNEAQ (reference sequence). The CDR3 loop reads CASSLAVGAGEAFF. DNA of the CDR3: TGTGCCAGCAGCTTAGCTGTGGGGGCCGGTGAAGCTTTCTTT. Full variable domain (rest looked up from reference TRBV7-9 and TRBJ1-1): DTGVSQNPRHKITKRGQNVTFRCDPISEHNRLYWYRQTLGQGPEFLTYFQNEAQLEKSRLLSDRFSAERPKGSFSTLEIQRTEQGDSAMYLCASSLAVGAGEAFFGQGTRLTVV.

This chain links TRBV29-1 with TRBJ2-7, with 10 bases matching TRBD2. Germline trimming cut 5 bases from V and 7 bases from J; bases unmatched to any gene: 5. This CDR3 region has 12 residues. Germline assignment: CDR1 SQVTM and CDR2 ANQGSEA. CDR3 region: CSVPSGGGEQYF. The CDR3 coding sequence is TGCAGCGTTCCTAGCGGGGGTGGTGAGCAGTACTTC.

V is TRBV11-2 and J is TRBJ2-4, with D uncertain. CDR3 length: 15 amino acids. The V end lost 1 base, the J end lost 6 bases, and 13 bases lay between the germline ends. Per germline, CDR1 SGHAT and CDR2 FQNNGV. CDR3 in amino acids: CASSLGPTWGNIQYF. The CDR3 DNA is TGTGCCAGCAGCTTAGGTCCAACATGGGGAAACATTCAGTACTTC. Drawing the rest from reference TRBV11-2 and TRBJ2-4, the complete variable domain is EAGVAQSPRYKIIEKRQSVAFWCNPISGHATLYWYQQILGQGPKLLIQFQNNGVVDDSQLPKDRFSAERLKGVDSTLKIQPAKLEDSAVYLCASSLGPTWGNIQYFGAGTRLSVL.

This chain's CDR3 is CASSIDQSYEQYF. The CDR3 DNA reads as TGTGCCAGTAGTATAGATCAGTCCTACGAGCAGTACTTC. V gene TRBV19 combines with J gene TRBJ2-7; the D is unclear. The V and J ends lost 0 bases and 1 base respectively, with 4 bases between them. Germline lookup yields CDR1 LNHDA and CDR2 SQIVND (reference sequence). The length of the CDR3 is 13 residues.

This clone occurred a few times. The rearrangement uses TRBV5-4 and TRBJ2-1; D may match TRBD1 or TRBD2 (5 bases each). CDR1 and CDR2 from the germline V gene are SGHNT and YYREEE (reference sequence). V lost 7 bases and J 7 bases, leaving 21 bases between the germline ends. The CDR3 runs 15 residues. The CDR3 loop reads CASEDSTRGWNEQFF. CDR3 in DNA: TGTGCCAGCGAGGATTCCACGAGGGGCTGGAATGAGCAGTTCTTC.

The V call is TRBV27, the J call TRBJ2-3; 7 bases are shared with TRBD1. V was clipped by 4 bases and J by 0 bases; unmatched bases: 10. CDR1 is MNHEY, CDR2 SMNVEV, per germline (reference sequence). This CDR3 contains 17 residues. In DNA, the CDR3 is TGTGCCAGCAGTTACACAACCGGGACAGCTAGCACAGATACGCAGTATTTT. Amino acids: CASSYTTGTASTDTQYF.

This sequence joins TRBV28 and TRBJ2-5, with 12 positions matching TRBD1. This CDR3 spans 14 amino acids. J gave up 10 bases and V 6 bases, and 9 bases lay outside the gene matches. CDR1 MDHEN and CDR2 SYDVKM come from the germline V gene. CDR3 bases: TGTGCCAGCAGCAGTGAGGGACAGGGGGCTGGCCAGTACTTC. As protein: CASSSEGQGAGQYF.

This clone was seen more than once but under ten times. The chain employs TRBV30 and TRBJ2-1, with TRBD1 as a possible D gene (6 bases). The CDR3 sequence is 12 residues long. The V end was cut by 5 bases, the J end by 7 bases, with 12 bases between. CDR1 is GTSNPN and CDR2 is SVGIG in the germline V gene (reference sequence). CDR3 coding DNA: TGTGCCTGGGACCCAACAGGGAATGAGCAGTTCTTC. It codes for CAWDPTGNEQFF. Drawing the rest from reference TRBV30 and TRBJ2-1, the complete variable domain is SQTIHQWPATLVQPVGSPLSLECTVEGTSNPNLYWYRQAAGRGLQLLFYSVGIGQISSEVPQNLSASRPQDRQFILSSKKLLLSDSGFYLCAWDPTGNEQFFGPGTRLTVL.